This T cell receptor (beta chain) was documented in a study of blood T cell repertoires in COVID-19. Study-level background: T cells, B-cell-depleted T cells, or PBMCs provided the cDNA or gDNA that served as material.

The CDR3 loop spans 15 amino acids. Germline assignment: CDR1 MNHEY and CDR2 SVGAGI. The trim removed 7 bases at V and 7 bases at J, leaving 10 bases unmatched. As processed by the authors: The authors estimated nucleated cell counts from reference gene primer amplification. The table came from immunoSEQ multiplex PCR; TCRdb's copy has only in-frame clones and leaves some out. The D gene and trimming were derived from the DNA, and the V and J assignments and clone size from that table. Among about 180,000 clones listed, roughly 87% were seen once. Cohorts were assigned according to the clinical history that participants reported.

The V and J genes are TRBV6-5 and TRBJ1-6, with 7 bases matching TRBD1. The source is a human donor with acute COVID-19. The donor label of this sample is uncertain. Specimen: PBMCs or T cells enriched from blood (not recorded which). For the CDR3, the DNA is TGTGCCAGCATGAGTGGACAGGACGGGAATTCACCCCTCCACTTT. It translates to CASMSGQDGNSPLHF.